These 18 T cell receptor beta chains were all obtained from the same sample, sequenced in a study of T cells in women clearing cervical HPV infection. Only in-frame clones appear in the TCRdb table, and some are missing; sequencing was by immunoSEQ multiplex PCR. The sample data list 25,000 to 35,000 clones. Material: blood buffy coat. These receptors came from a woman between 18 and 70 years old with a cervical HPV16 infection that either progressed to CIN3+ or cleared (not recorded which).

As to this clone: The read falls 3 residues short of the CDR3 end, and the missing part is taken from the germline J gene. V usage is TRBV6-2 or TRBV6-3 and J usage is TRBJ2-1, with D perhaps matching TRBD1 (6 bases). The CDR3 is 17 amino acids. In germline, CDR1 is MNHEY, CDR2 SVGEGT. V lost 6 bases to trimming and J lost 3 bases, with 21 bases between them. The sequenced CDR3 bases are TGTGCCAGCAGCCACGCCTGGGGGCGGATGAACTACAATGAG. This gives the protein CASSHAWGRMNYNE. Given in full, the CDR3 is CASSHAWGRMNYNEQFF.

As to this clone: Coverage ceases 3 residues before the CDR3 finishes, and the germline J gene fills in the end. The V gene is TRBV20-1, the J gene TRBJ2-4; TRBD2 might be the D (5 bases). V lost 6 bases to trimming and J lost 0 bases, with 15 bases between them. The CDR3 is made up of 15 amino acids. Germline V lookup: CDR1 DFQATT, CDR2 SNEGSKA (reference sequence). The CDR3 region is CSAPATNLAKNIQYF. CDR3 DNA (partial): TGCAGTGCCCCGGCGACTAATCTAGCCAAAAACATT.

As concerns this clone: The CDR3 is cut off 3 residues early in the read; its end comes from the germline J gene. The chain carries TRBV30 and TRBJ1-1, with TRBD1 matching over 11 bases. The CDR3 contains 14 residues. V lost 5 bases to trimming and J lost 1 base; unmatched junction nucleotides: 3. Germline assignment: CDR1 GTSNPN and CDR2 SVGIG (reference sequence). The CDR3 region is CAWGQGAANTEAFF. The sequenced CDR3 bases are TGTGCCTGGGGACAGGGGGCGGCGAACACTGAA.

Incomplete CDR3 DNA: TGCGCCAGCACCCAGGGGAGCTCCTACAATGAG. It encodes CASTQGSSYNE. The complete CDR3 sequence is CASTQGSSYNEQFF. The chain links TRBV5-1 to TRBJ2-1; TRBD1 is a possible D gene (6 bases). The read falls 3 residues short of the CDR3 end, and the missing part is taken from the germline J gene. This CDR3 contains 14 residues. CDR1 SGHRS and CDR2 YFSETQ come from the germline V gene. Trimming left V 6 bases short and J 0 bases short, with 10 bases between.

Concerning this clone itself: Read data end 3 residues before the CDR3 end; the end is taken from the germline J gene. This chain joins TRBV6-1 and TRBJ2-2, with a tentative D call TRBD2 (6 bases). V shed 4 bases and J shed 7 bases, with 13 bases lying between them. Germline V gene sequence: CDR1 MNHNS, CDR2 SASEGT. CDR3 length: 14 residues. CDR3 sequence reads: CASSGARGNGELFF. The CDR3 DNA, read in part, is TGTGCCAGCAGTGGAGCCCGGGGGAACGGGGAG.

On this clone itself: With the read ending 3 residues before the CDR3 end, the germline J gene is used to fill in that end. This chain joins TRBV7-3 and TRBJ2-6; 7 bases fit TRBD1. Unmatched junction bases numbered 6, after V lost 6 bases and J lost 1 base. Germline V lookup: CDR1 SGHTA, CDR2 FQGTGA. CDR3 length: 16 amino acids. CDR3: CASSSRQGSGANVLTF. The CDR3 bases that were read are TGTGCCAGCAGTAGCCGACAGGGTTCTGGGGCCAACGTC.

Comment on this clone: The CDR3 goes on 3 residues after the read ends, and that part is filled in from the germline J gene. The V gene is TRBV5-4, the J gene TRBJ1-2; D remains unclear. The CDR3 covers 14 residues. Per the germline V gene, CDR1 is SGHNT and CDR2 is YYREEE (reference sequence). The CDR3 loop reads CASSLVSQTLSYTF. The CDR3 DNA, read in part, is TGTGCCAGCAGCTTGGTTTCCCAGACACTTAGC. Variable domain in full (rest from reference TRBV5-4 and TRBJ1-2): ETGVTQSPTHLIKTRGQQVTLRCSSQSGHNTVSWYQQALGQGPQFIFQYYREEENGRGNFPPRFSGLQFPNYSSELNVNALELDDSALYLCASSLVSQTLSYTFGSGTRLTVV.

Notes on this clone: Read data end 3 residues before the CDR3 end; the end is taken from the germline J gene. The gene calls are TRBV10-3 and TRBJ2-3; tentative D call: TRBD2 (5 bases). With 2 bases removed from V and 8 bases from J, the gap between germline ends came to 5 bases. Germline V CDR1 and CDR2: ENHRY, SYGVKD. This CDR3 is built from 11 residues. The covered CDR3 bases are TGTGCCATCAGTGAGGAGGGTACG. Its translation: CAISEEGT. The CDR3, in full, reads CAISEEGTQYF.

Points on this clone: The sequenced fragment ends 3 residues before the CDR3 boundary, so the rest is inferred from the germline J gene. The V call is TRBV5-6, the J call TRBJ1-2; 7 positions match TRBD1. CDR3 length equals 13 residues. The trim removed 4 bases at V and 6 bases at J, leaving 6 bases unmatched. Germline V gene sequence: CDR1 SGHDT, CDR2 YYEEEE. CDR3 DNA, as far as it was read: TGTGCCAGCAGCAAGGGACAGCTGGATGGC. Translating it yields CASSKGQLDG. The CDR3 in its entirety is CASSKGQLDGYTF.

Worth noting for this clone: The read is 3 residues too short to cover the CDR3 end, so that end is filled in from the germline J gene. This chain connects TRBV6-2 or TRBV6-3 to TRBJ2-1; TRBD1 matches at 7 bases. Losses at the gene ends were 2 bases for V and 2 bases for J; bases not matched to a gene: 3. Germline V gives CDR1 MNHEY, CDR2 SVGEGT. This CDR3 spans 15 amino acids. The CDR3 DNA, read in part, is TGTGCCAGCAGTTACAGGGACAGCACCTACAATGAG. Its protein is CASSYRDSTYNE. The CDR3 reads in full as CASSYRDSTYNEQFF.

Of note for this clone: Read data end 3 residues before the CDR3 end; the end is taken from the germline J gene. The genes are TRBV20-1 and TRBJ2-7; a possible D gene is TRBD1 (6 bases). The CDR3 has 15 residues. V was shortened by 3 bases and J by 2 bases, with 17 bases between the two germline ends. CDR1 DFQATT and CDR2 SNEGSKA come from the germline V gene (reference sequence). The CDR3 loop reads CSARETGQKAYEQYF. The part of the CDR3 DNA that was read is TGCAGTGCTAGGGAGACAGGTCAGAAGGCCTACGAG.

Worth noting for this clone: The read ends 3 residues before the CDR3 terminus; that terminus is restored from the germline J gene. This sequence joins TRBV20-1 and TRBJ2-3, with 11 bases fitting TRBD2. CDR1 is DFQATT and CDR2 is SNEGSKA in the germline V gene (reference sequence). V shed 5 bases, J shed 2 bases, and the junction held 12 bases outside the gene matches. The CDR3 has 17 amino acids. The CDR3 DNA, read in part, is TGCAGTGCTGAAAGACCGGGACTAGCGGAATCCACAGATACG. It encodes CSAERPGLAESTDT. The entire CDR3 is CSAERPGLAESTDTQYF.

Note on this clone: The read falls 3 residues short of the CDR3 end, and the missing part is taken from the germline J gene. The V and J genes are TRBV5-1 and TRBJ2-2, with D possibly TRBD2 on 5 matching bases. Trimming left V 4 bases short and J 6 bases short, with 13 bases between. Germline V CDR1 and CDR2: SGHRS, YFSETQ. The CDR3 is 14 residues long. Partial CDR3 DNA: TGCGCCAGCAGCCGAGCGGACCGCGCCGGGGAG. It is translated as CASSRADRAGE. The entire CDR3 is CASSRADRAGELFF.

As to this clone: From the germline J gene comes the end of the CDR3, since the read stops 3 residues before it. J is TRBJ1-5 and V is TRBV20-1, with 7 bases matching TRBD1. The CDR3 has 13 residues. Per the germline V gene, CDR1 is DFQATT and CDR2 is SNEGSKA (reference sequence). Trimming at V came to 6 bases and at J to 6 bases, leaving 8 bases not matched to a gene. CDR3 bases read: TGCAGTGCGGACATGGACAGGACTCAGCCC. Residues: CSADMDRTQP. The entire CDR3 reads CSADMDRTQPQHF.

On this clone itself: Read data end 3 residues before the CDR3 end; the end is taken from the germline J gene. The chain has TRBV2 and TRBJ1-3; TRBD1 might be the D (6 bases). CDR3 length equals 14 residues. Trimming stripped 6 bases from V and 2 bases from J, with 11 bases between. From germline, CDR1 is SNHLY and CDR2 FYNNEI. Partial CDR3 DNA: TGTGCCAGCAGGATGGGGGCTACTGGAAACACC. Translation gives CASRMGATGNT. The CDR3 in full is CASRMGATGNTIYF.

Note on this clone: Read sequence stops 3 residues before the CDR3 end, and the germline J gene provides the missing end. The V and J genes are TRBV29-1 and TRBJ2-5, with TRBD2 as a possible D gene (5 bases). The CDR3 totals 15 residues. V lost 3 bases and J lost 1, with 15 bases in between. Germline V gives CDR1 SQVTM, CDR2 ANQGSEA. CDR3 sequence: CSVEVPSPSQETQYF. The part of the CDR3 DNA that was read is TGCAGCGTTGAGGTGCCTAGCCCGAGCCAAGAGACC.

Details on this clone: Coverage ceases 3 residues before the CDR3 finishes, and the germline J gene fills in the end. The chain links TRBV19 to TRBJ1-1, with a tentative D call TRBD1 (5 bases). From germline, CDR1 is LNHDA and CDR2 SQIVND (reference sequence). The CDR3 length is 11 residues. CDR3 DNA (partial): TGTGCCAGTAGTATGGCAGGGAGA. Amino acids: CASSMAGR. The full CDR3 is CASSMAGRAFF.

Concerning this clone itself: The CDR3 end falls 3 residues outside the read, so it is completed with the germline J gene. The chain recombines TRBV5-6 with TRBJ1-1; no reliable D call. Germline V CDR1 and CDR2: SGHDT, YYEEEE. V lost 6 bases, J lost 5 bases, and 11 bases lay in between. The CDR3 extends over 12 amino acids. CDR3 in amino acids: CASTAQDTEAFF. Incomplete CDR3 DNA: TGTGCCAGCACCGCTCAGGATACTGAA.